The 13 T cell receptor beta chains in this list originate from one sample, sequenced in a study of blood T cells in healthy people across ages. For the second PCR, which ran for about 7 to 12 cycles, a sample-barcoded 5' primer and a J-beta primer mix were used. Using its own MiXCR run on the 5' RACE reads, TCRdb lists one record per CDR3 protein. The table shows about 800,000 distinct CDR3 sequences, with 20% to 25% occurring only once. These same records also appear under a second study, on T cells of mothers and their children.

Sample: blood. Receptors were obtained from a boy aged 5-17 years in good health.

V is TRBV6-1 and J is TRBJ1-5; a weak D match, TRBD1 (6 bases). This CDR3 spans 16 amino acids. Germline V gives CDR1 MNHNS, CDR2 SASEGT. The V end was cut by 6 bases, the J end by 5 bases, with 20 bases between. CDR3 nucleotide sequence: TGTGCCAGCAGAGAGGAATCCGGGACACCTTATCAGCCCCAGCATTTT. Protein sequence: CASREESGTPYQPQHF.

As concerns this clonotype: The junction and the germline gene differ at one end; a read error may be behind it. The V and J genes are TRBV28 and TRBJ2-4, with TRBD1 matching 8 bases. This CDR3 has 17 residues. CDR1 is MDHEN and CDR2 is SYDVKM in the germline V gene. In nucleotides, the CDR3 is TGTGCCAGCAGTTTCCCCGGACAGGGTCTAGCCAAAAACAGTCAGTACTTC. This translates into CASSFPGQGLAKNSQYF.

This clonotype was observed a few times. V is TRBV6-5 and J is TRBJ1-4; D is ambiguous. The CDR3 spans 15 residues. From germline, CDR1 is MNHEY and CDR2 SVGAGI. V dropped 0 bases and J dropped 0 bases, with 5 bases sitting between them. In DNA, the CDR3 is TGTGCCAGCAGTTACTCCGGGTCAACTAATGAAAAACTGTTTTTT. Translated: CASSYSGSTNEKLFF.

The chain combines TRBV4-1 with TRBJ2-7; D remains unclear. The V end was cut by 0 bases, the J end by 0 bases, with 9 bases between. The CDR3 has 15 amino acids. Germline loops: CDR1 MGHRA, CDR2 YSYEKL. DNA for the CDR3: TGCGCCAGCAGCCAAGAAGACATGAGCTCCTACGAGCAGTACTTC. This codes for CASSQEDMSSYEQYF.

The V and J genes are TRBV20-1 and TRBJ2-1; no definite D call. CDR1 is DFQATT, CDR2 SNEGSKA, per germline (reference sequence). This CDR3 has 13 amino acids. V gave up 1 base and J gave up 4 bases, with 8 bases separating them. The CDR3 nucleotides are TGCAGTGCTAGAGCTTCAGTTTACAATGAGCAGTTCTTC. Protein product: CSARASVYNEQFF.

This chain connects TRBV29-1 to TRBJ2-3; D unclear. This CDR3 is 11 amino acids long. Trimming stripped 4 bases from V and 2 bases from J, with 4 bases between. Germline values: CDR1 SQVTM, CDR2 ANQGSEA. The CDR3 DNA reads as TGCAGCGTTGGAACCACAGATACGCAGTATTTT. The encoded protein is CSVGTTDTQYF.

In its sample, this clonotype was seen a few times. The chain couples TRBV20-1 to TRBJ1-2, with 8 bases aligning to TRBD1. Germline CDR1 DFQATT, CDR2 SNEGSKA (reference sequence). V was pared by 6 bases and J by 8 bases, with 8 bases of the junction left unmatched. This CDR3 spans 12 amino acids. CDR3 protein: CSAFRTGKGYTF. In nucleotides, the CDR3 is TGCAGTGCCTTCAGGACAGGGAAAGGCTACACCTTC.

This clonotype was detected a few times. This chain uses TRBV7-9 with TRBJ2-7; D ambiguous. Germline CDR1 reads SEHNR; CDR2 reads FQNEAQ (reference sequence). The CDR3 sequence is 13 residues long. V lost 3 bases and J 10 bases, leaving 16 bases between the germline ends. The CDR3 reads CASSFDRGLDQYF. In nucleotides, the CDR3 is TGTGCCAGCAGCTTCGACCGTGGTCTGGACCAGTACTTC.

This chain uses TRBV28 with TRBJ2-7, with TRBD2 identical over 7 bases. CDR1 and CDR2 from the germline V gene are MDHEN and SYDVKM. J gave up 3 bases and V 5 bases, and 10 bases lay outside the gene matches. The CDR3 runs to 15 residues. The CDR3 nucleotides read TGTGCCAGCAGTCCTGCGTCGGGGGGAAACTACGAGCAGTACTTC. The encoded protein is CASSPASGGNYEQYF. Filled out from reference TRBV28 and TRBJ2-7, the complete variable domain reads DVKVTQSSRYLVKRTGEKVFLECVQDMDHENMFWYRQDPGLGLRLIYFSYDVKMKEKGDIPEGYSVSREKKERFSLILESASTNQTSMYLCASSPASGGNYEQYFGPGTRLTVT.

The rearrangement joins TRBV9 to TRBJ2-4; TRBD1 agrees at 7 bases. Germline trimming cut 3 bases from V and 9 bases from J; bases unmatched to any gene: 9. CDR1 and CDR2 (germline): SGDLS, YYNGEE. This CDR3 contains 14 residues. CDR3 sequence reads: CASSGGTDRSIQYF. In DNA form, the CDR3 reads TGTGCCAGCAGCGGGGGGACAGATCGGAGCATTCAGTACTTC.

The chain combines TRBV7-2 with TRBJ1-2; D is ambiguous. The CDR3 covers 14 residues. The germline CDR1 and CDR2 sequences are SGHTA and FQGNSA. The V end was cut by 1 base, the J end by 8 bases, with 14 bases between. This chain's CDR3 is CASSLEHITGGYTF. CDR3 in DNA: TGTGCCAGCAGCTTAGAGCACATTACTGGGGGCTACACCTTC.

The rearrangement uses TRBV20-1 and TRBJ1-4; a possible D gene is TRBD1 (5 bases). V was cut by 5 bases and J by 10 bases, with 17 bases left in between. Germline values: CDR1 DFQATT, CDR2 SNEGSKA (reference sequence). This CDR3 region has 13 residues. The CDR3 here is CSAVSDSGPKLFF. For the CDR3, the DNA is TGCAGTGCTGTCTCCGACAGTGGGCCAAAACTGTTTTTT.

The rearrangement joins TRBV28 to TRBJ2-4; possibly TRBD1 for D (6 bases). The germline V and J ends were trimmed by 5 bases and 6 bases, with 11 bases remaining between them. The CDR3 consists of 13 residues. Per the germline V gene, CDR1 is MDHEN and CDR2 is SYDVKM. The CDR3 is CASSTPGVNIQYF. In DNA, the CDR3 is TGTGCCAGCAGTACACCAGGGGTAAACATTCAGTACTTC.